This is a list of T cell receptor beta chains from one sample in a study of T cells in Graves' hyperthyroidism and ophthalmopathy. TCRdb processed the multiplex PCR reads anew with MiXCR; each CDR3 protein has one entry. The sample contains about 340,000 distinct CDR3 sequences, about 20% of which appear only once. Sequenced sample: blood. These receptors were taken from a woman between 45 and 65 years old with Graves' hyperthyroidism. CDR3s include the opening cysteine and the closing phenylalanine or tryptophan. Each record gives: J gene, D gene, V gene, clone size, CDR3 DNA, CDR3 protein. D genes are given only for firm matches. Clone size is shown for a subset of rows, as once, few, many or a class of expanded clone.

TRBJ2-5	.	TRBV5-1	.	TGCGCCAGCAGACTCGCGTTGGGTCAAGAGACCCAGTACTTC	CASRLALGQETQYF
TRBJ1-5	.	TRBV7-9	many	TGTGCCAGCAGCTTAGAAGGGTCGCGTCAGCCCCAGCATTTT	CASSLEGSRQPQHF
TRBJ2-3	TRBD1	TRBV19	.	TGTGCCAGTAGTATTGGGACAGGGTCAGATACGCAGTATTTT	CASSIGTGSDTQYF
TRBJ2-2	.	TRBV18	.	TGTGCCAGCTCGGCCGGGCAGGCCCCTGATGGCGGGGAGCTGTTTTTT	CASSAGQAPDGGELFF
TRBJ1-1	.	TRBV20-1	.	TGCAGTGCTGGGACCCAAGGCACTGAAGCTTTCTTT	CSAGTQGTEAFF
TRBJ2-5	.	TRBV20-1	many	TGCAGTGCTAGAGATCAAGGGGCGGGGGAGACCCAGTACTTC	CSARDQGAGETQYF
TRBJ1-2	TRBD1	TRBV12-3/TRBV12-4	many	TGTGCCAGCAGTTGGGGACAGGGGGATGGCTACACCTTC	CASSWGQGDGYTF
TRBJ1-1	TRBD1	TRBV28	few	TGTGCCAGTGACGCTCTAGGACAGGGGATTACTGAAGCTTTCTTT	CASDALGQGITEAFF
TRBJ2-3	.	TRBV29-1	few	TGCAGCGTAGGGGACTTTAAGGATACGCAGTATTTT	CSVGDFKDTQYF
TRBJ2-5	TRBD2	TRBV11-2	many	TGTGCCAGCAGCCCCCGACTAGCGGGGGGGAGGGAGACCCAGTACTTC	CASSPRLAGGRETQYF
TRBJ1-2	.	TRBV7-9	few	TGTGCCAGCAGCTTAGGCCAGGGGTCTGGCTACACTTTC	CASSLGQGSGYTF
TRBJ2-1	.	TRBV7-3	.	TGTGCCAGCAGCTTACGGGCCCCCGAGCGGAATGAGCAGTTCTTC	CASSLRAPERNEQFF
TRBJ1-4	.	TRBV18	few	TGTGCCAGCTCCCGAACAGGAGTCAAAAATGAAAAACTGTTTTTT	CASSRTGVKNEKLFF
TRBJ2-3	.	TRBV18	many	TGTGCCAGCTCACGGGCCGGGGACTCGTTCACAGATACGCAGTATTTT	CASSRAGDSFTDTQYF
TRBJ2-5	.	TRBV27	many	TGTGCCAGCAGTTTATATGGCGGGACAGCCAAGGAGACCCAGTACTTC	CASSLYGGTAKETQYF
TRBJ1-1	.	TRBV18	many	TGTGCCAGCTCACGTACCAGGGAAGGAGCTGAAGCTTTCTTT	CASSRTREGAEAFF
TRBJ2-5	TRBD1	TRBV2	.	TGTGCCAGCAGTGCCCCTGGGACAGTTGGGACGACCCAGTACTTC	CASSAPGTVGTTQYF
TRBJ1-3	TRBD1	TRBV20-1	few	TGCAGTGCTAGAGACACGACAGGGATCCCCCTCACTGGAAACACCATATATTTT	CSARDTTGIPLTGNTIYF
TRBJ2-7	.	TRBV20-1	.	TGCAGTGCCGAAACCACAGGGTACTTCCTTCCAAATCAGCAGTACTTC	CSAETTGYFLPNQQYF
TRBJ2-1	.	TRBV18	many	TGTGCCAGCTCACCGATACGGGAGAATGAGCAGTTCTTC	CASSPIRENEQFF
TRBJ1-5	.	TRBV12-3/TRBV12-4	many	TGTGCCACCAACGGCGGGGGGAGTAGCAATCAGCCCCAGCATTTT	CATNGGGSSNQPQHF
TRBJ2-7	.	TRBV20-1	.	TGCAGTGCTTTTACCGAGACCGAGCAGTACTTC	CSAFTETEQYF
TRBJ2-1	TRBD2	TRBV7-8	few	TGTGCCAGCAGCCGGAAAGGGACTAGCGGGTTCAATGAGCAGTTCTTC	CASSRKGTSGFNEQFF
TRBJ2-1	TRBD1	TRBV4-1	few	TGCGCCAGCAGCACCCAACAGGGGAATGAGCAGTTCTTC	CASSTQQGNEQFF
TRBJ2-5	TRBD2	TRBV19	.	TGTGCCAGTAGTGAGACTAGCGGGAGTTCACGAGAGACCCAGTACTTC	CASSETSGSSRETQYF
TRBJ1-1	TRBD1	TRBV6-1	.	TGTGCCAGCAGCCACAGGGACAGGGGGCGACTTGGAGCTTTCTTT	CASSHRDRGRLGAFF
TRBJ2-2	.	TRBV7-8	.	TGTGCCAGCAGTCTTCAGGTCTTTCCGACCGGGGAGCTGTTTTTT	CASSLQVFPTGELFF
TRBJ2-5	.	TRBV7-9	many	TGTGCCAGCAGCTTTACAGAGTACCAAGAGACCCAGTACTTC	CASSFTEYQETQYF
TRBJ2-1	.	TRBV6-6	many	TGTGCCAGCAGTTACTCCGGGCCCTCCTACAATGAGCAGTTCTTC	CASSYSGPSYNEQFF
TRBJ2-1	TRBD1	TRBV11-2	few	TGTGCCAGCAGCAAGGGACAGGGGGCGGGTTGGGAGCAGTTCTTC	CASSKGQGAGWEQFF
TRBJ1-1	.	TRBV15	many	TGTGCCACCAGCAGGCCAGGGGTGCTAAGGAACACTGAAGCTTTCTTT	CATSRPGVLRNTEAFF
TRBJ1-3	.	TRBV9	.	TGTGCCAGCAGCGTCCGAGGGGTACGTGGAAACACCATATATTTT	CASSVRGVRGNTIYF
TRBJ2-3	.	TRBV20-1	.	TGCAGTGCGGGGATTAGCACAGATACGCAGTATTTT	CSAGISTDTQYF
TRBJ1-2	.	TRBV12-3/TRBV12-4	many	TGTGCCAGCAGTTCAGGTTCGGCCTCGAGCCACTATGGCTACACCTTC	CASSSGSASSHYGYTF
TRBJ2-1	TRBD1	TRBV2	many	TGTGCCAGCACCCCCGGACAGGGCTACAATGAGCAGTTCTTC	CASTPGQGYNEQFF
TRBJ1-2	TRBD1	TRBV11-2	many	TGTGCCAGCAGCTCCTCCCGCCGGGACAGAAACTATGGCTACACCTTC	CASSSSRRDRNYGYTF
TRBJ2-7	.	TRBV12-3/TRBV12-4	many	TGTGCCAGCAGTCCCGACACCCTAGGGTCCTACGAGCAGTACTTC	CASSPDTLGSYEQYF
TRBJ1-1	.	TRBV3-1	many	TGTGCCAGCAGCCAATCCCGGGGAGGCCGAAGGACTGAAGCTTTCTTT	CASSQSRGGRRTEAFF
TRBJ1-1	.	TRBV4-2	.	TGTGCCAGCAGCCAATCTGGGGGAGTAGGAACTGAAGCTTTCTTT	CASSQSGGVGTEAFF
TRBJ2-2	TRBD1	TRBV5-1	many	TGCGCCAGCAGCCTCGGGCAGACAGGGTACAACACCGGGGAGCTGTTTTTT	CASSLGQTGYNTGELFF
TRBJ2-2	.	TRBV7-2	.	TGTGCCAGCAACTCCCCCAGGGGACTTTCAACCGGGGAGCTGTTTTTT	CASNSPRGLSTGELFF
TRBJ2-7	TRBD1	TRBV3-1	.	TGTGCCAGCAGTCTACCGGGACAGGGATGGTACGAGCAGTACTTC	CASSLPGQGWYEQYF
TRBJ2-7	TRBD1	TRBV2	many	TGTGCCAGCGGACAGGGCTACGAGCAGTACTTC	CASGQGYEQYF
TRBJ2-4	.	TRBV20-1	.	TGCAGTGCTAGAGGGGGGGTTATGGCCAAAAACATTCAGTACTTC	CSARGGVMAKNIQYF
TRBJ2-7	TRBD1	TRBV20-1	few	TGCAGTGTACGGACAGGGCCCCCCTACGAGCAGTACTTC	CSVRTGPPYEQYF
TRBJ2-3	.	TRBV3-1	many	TGTGCCAGCAGGACCTCTACTACGCAGTATTTT	CASRTSTTQYF
TRBJ2-7	TRBD2	TRBV15	.	TGTGCCACCAGCACCCCGGAGACTAGCGGGACCTACGAGCAGTACTTC	CATSTPETSGTYEQYF
TRBJ2-7	.	TRBV5-1	many	TGCGCCAGCAGCCGAGATGTAGCCTACGAGCAGTACTTC	CASSRDVAYEQYF
TRBJ2-1	TRBD1	TRBV7-3	many	TGTGCCAGCAGCCAGGGACAGGGCTACGAGCAGTTCTTC	CASSQGQGYEQFF
TRBJ1-6	.	TRBV12-3/TRBV12-4	many	TGTGCCAGCATGATTCCCGGGTCCTCACCCCTCCACTTT	CASMIPGSSPLHF
TRBJ1-6	.	TRBV20-1	few	TGCAGTGCTATTACAGGGACGGACTCACCCCTCCACTTT	CSAITGTDSPLHF